The 14 T cell receptor beta chains below all came from one sample that was sequenced in a study of T cells in Graves' hyperthyroidism and ophthalmopathy. Amplification targeted TCR beta CDR3 regions from RNA transcripts. A set of HTBI primers served as the primers for a first-round RT-PCR of the TCR CDR3. Each CDR3 protein gets one entry after TCRdb re-called the multiplex PCR reads with MiXCR. Altogether fewer than 650,000 distinct CDR3 sequences are present, 14% being singletons, with the ten largest covering roughly 7%. The sample consisted of blood. All receptors derive from a woman aged 18-35 years with Graves' ophthalmopathy.

This clonotype was observed at least ten times. V gene TRBV2 combines with J gene TRBJ1-2, with 8 bases that match TRBD1. Unmatched junction bases numbered 10, after V lost 6 bases and J lost 7 bases. The length of the CDR3 is 14 residues. CDR1 is SNHLY, CDR2 FYNNEI, per germline. CDR3: CASRPQGAEVGYTF. The CDR3 coding sequence is TGTGCCAGCAGGCCGCAGGGGGCGGAAGTTGGCTACACCTTC.

The chain links TRBV4-1 to TRBJ2-3, with 9 bases matching TRBD2. CDR3 length equals 19 residues. V shed 6 bases and J 2 bases; nucleotides not matched to a gene: 18. Germline CDR1 MGHRA, CDR2 YSYEKL. Here the CDR3 reads CASSPSQGKRGVYTDTQYF. The CDR3 DNA reads as TGCGCCAGCAGTCCCTCCCAAGGGAAGCGGGGGGTTTACACAGATACGCAGTATTTT.

The chain combines TRBV10-3 with TRBJ2-2, with D perhaps TRBD2 (6 bases). With 4 bases removed from V and 5 bases from J, the gap between germline ends came to 11 bases. This CDR3 comprises 14 residues. Germline CDR1 and CDR2: ENHRY and SYGVKD. CDR3 amino acids: CAISVPGRTGELFF. Here the CDR3 DNA reads TGTGCCATCAGTGTCCCGGGGAGGACCGGGGAGCTGTTTTTT.

In its sample, this clonotype was seen a few times. The chain combines TRBV30 with TRBJ2-7, with 8 bases that match TRBD1. Germline assignment: CDR1 GTSNPN and CDR2 SVGIG (reference sequence). The V segment lost 5 bases and the J segment 2 bases; nucleotides outside the gene matches: 8. The CDR3 spans 14 residues. The CDR3 spells CAWDDGTGPYEQYF. CDR3 nucleotides: TGTGCCTGGGACGACGGGACAGGACCCTACGAGCAGTACTTC.

This clonotype was seen at least ten times. One end of the junction does not line up with germline, which may come from a read error. The chain recombines TRBV7-2 with TRBJ2-1, with 11 bases that match TRBD2. Germline CDR1 and CDR2: SGHTA and FQGNSA. The CDR3 has 15 amino acids. The CDR3 sequence is CASTLGTSGLNEQFF. The CDR3 DNA follows: TGTGCCAGCACCTTAGGGACTAGCGGACTCAATGAGCAGTTCTTC.

This clonotype was counted a single time. The V call is TRBV28, the J call TRBJ1-2; D gene uncertain. Per the germline V gene, CDR1 is MDHEN and CDR2 is SYDVKM. Trimming left V 3 bases short and J 6 bases short, with 11 bases between. The CDR3 is 13 residues long. CDR3 coding DNA: TGTGCCAGCAGTTTGGTAGTCGGGAATGGCTACACCTTC. Translated, it gives CASSLVVGNGYTF.

This clonotype was counted a few times. J is TRBJ1-5 and V is TRBV27; no clear D gene. V lost 3 bases, J lost 4 bases, and 13 bases lay in between. CDR1 and CDR2 from the germline V gene are MNHEY and SMNVEV (reference sequence). The CDR3 has 15 amino acids. The CDR3 loop reads CASSFEGAVNQPQHF. Written as DNA, the CDR3 is TGTGCCAGCAGTTTTGAGGGCGCGGTTAATCAGCCCCAGCATTTT.

V usage is TRBV24-1 and J usage is TRBJ2-3; tentatively, D is TRBD2 (7 bases). The ends were cut back, 5 bases at V and 6 bases at J, with 14 bases in the middle. Germline CDR1 reads KGHDR; CDR2 reads SFDVKD. The CDR3 extends over 14 amino acids. DNA for the CDR3: TGTGCCACCAGTGGGGGGGGGGCCGTGGATACGCAGTATTTT. It is translated as CATSGGGAVDTQYF.

This clonotype was detected many times. The chain has TRBV3-1 and TRBJ1-2; D might be TRBD1 (5 bases). Trimming took 6 bases from V and 4 from J, leaving 12 bases between them. Germline V gives CDR1 LGHDT, CDR2 YNNKEL (reference sequence). The CDR3 is 13 amino acids. The CDR3 sequence: CASRSGTFYGYTF. The CDR3 region has the DNA TGTGCCAGCAGGTCAGGGACTTTCTATGGCTACACCTTC. The whole variable domain, filled in from reference TRBV3-1 and TRBJ1-2, reads DTAVSQTPKYLVTQMGNDKSIKCEQNLGHDTMYWYKQDSKKFLKIMFSYNNKELIINETVPNRFSPKSPDKAHLNLHINSLELGDSAVYFCASRSGTFYGYTFGSGTRLTVV.

The gene calls are TRBV6-5 and TRBJ2-4; 11 positions match TRBD1. Trimming took 2 bases from V and 9 from J; bases not matched to a gene: 6. Germline CDR1 is MNHEY and CDR2 is SVGAGI. The CDR3 covers 15 residues. The CDR3 DNA follows: TGTGCCAGCAGTTACCGGGACAGGGGGGACAGCATTCAGTACTTC. The encoded protein is CASSYRDRGDSIQYF.

The V and J genes are TRBV29-1 and TRBJ2-3; 8 bases are shared with TRBD2. Germline CDR1 and CDR2: SQVTM and ANQGSEA. This CDR3 is 15 amino acids long. V gave up 7 bases and J gave up 4 bases; unmatched junction bases: 13. This CDR3 reads CSGTQYREGSDTQYF. The CDR3, as DNA: TGCAGCGGAACGCAATACCGGGAGGGCTCAGATACGCAGTATTTT.

This clonotype was seen once. A much larger clone differs by one base, so this may be a read error. V gene TRBV27 combines with J gene TRBJ2-7, with TRBD2 matching over 7 bases. This CDR3 region has 16 residues. Per germline, CDR1 MNHEY and CDR2 SMNVEV (reference sequence). V was clipped by 4 bases and J by 7 bases; unmatched bases: 16. The CDR3, as DNA: TGTGCCAGCAGTTCGACCTGGGACTATCTGAAAGAAGAGCAGTACTTC. Residues: CASSSTWDYLKEEQYF.

This clonotype was recorded many times. The gene calls are TRBV20-1 and TRBJ2-1, with TRBD1 matching 8 bases. Germline trimming cut 3 bases from V and 7 bases from J; bases unmatched to any gene: 8. This CDR3 is 14 amino acids long. The germline gives CDR1 DFQATT, CDR2 SNEGSKA (reference sequence). The CDR3 DNA follows: TGCAGTGCTAGGGGGCCCAGGGGGCTGAATGAGCAGTTCTTC. It codes for CSARGPRGLNEQFF.

This clonotype was seen ten or more times. This sequence joins TRBV12-3 or TRBV12-4 and TRBJ1-1, with 10 positions matching TRBD1. V shed 6 bases and J 3 bases; nucleotides not matched to a gene: 7. The CDR3 extends over 15 amino acids. CDR3 in amino acids: CASRLKTGGHTEAFF. CDR3 nucleotides: TGTGCCAGCAGGCTAAAGACAGGGGGCCACACTGAAGCTTTCTTT.